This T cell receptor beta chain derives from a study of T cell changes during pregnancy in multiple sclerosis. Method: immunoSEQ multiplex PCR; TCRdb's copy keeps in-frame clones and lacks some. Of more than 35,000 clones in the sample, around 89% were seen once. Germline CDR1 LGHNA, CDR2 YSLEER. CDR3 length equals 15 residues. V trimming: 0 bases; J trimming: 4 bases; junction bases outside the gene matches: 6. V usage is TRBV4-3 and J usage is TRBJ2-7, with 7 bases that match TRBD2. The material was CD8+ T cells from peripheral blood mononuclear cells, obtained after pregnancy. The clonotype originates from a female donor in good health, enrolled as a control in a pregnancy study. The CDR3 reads CASSQETTGGYEQYF. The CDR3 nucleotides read TGCGCCAGCAGCCAAGAAACCACCGGGGGGTACGAGCAGTACTTC.